These T cell receptor beta chains were read from a single sample in a study of blood T cell repertoires in COVID-19. Generated by immunoSEQ multiplex PCR, the TCRdb table keeps only in-frame clones and is missing some. The sample has 55,000 to 65,000 clones, about four fifths seen once. Sequencing was performed on peripheral blood. Receptors originate from a woman of 80 years or more with acute or convalescent COVID-19. Each CDR3 is given with its conserved first and last residue.

TRBJ1-1,TRBV13,CASSYDRAGTEAFF
TRBJ1-5,TRBV6-5,CASSSTGIRSNQPQHF
TRBJ2-1,TRBV7-9,CASSREGLAYTEQFF
TRBJ2-1,TRBV7-9,CASSRSLAGGIYNEQFF
TRBJ2-2,TRBV7-3,CASSSPQARGELFF
TRBJ1-1,TRBV5-1,CASSNHAGQDSEAFF
TRBJ1-1,TRBV28,CASSSPREGNTEAFF
TRBJ1-5,TRBV7-8,CASSLGGPQPQHF
TRBJ1-1,TRBV5-1,CASSLSGGTEAFF
TRBJ2-7,TRBV7-8,CASSLGASGGGEQYF